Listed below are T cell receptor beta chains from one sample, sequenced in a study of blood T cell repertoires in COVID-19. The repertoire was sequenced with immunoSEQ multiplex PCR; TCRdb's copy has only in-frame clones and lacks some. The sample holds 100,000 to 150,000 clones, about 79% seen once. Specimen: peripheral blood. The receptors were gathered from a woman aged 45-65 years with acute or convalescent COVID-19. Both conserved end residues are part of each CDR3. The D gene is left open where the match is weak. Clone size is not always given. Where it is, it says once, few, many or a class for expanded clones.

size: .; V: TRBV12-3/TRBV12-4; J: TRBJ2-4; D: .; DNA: TGTGCCAGCAGTGAAAATGGACAGCTCATTCAGTACTTC; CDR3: CASSENGQLIQYF
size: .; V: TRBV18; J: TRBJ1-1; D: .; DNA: TGTGCCAGCTCCGGGGTCCAGGGGCGGACTGAAGCTTTCTTT; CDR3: CASSGVQGRTEAFF
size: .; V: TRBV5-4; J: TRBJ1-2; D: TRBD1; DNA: TGTGCCAGCAGCTTAGGACAGGGGATTCTGTATGGCTACACCTTC; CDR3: CASSLGQGILYGYTF
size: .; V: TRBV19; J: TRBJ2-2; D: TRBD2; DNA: TGTGCCACCAGGACACTAGCGGGGGGGCCTGGTACCGGGGAGCTGTTTTTT; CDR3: CATRTLAGGPGTGELFF
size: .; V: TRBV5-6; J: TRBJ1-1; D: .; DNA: TGTGCCAGCAGCCAGAATCTACAGGGCGGCGGCACTGAAGCTTTCTTT; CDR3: CASSQNLQGGGTEAFF
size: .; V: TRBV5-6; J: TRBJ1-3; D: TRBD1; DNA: TGTGCCAGCAGCCGTGGGACAGACAACTCTGGAAACACCATATATTTT; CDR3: CASSRGTDNSGNTIYF
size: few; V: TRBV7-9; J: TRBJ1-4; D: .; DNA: TGTGCCAGCAGCTTACCAGGAAGCGAAAAACTGTTTTTT; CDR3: CASSLPGSEKLFF
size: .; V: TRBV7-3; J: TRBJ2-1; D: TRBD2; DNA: TGTGCCAGCAGCGCCACGGGGCGGGGGGATTACAATGAGCAGTTCTTC; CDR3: CASSATGRGDYNEQFF
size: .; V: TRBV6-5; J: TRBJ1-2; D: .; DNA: TGTGCCACCGCAGGGGTCTATGGCTACACCTTC; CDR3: CATAGVYGYTF
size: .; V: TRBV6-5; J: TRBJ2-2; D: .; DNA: TGTGCCAGCATAAAGTACACGAACACCGGGGAGCTGTTTTTT; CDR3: CASIKYTNTGELFF
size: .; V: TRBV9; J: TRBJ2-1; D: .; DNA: TGTGCCAGCAGCCCGGGAAACACCTACAATGAGCAGTTCTTC; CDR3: CASSPGNTYNEQFF
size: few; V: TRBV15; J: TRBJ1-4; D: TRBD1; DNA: TGTGCCACCAGCAGAGTTCAGGGGGTCGGAAAACTGTTTTTT; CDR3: CATSRVQGVGKLFF
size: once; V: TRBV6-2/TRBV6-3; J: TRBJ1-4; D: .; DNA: TGTGCCAGCAGTCGGATGGGGTACAGGGTCGATGATGAAAAACTGTTTTTT; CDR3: CASSRMGYRVDDEKLFF
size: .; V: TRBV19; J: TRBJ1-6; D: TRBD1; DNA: TGTGCCAGTAGTATGGGACAGAATAATTCACCCCTCCACTTT; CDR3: CASSMGQNNSPLHF
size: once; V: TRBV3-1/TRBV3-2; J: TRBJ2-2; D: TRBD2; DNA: TGTGCCAGCAGCCAAGTCGTACCGGGACTAGCGAAACCCCGGGAGCTGTTTTTT; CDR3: CASSQVVPGLAKPRELFF